What follows is one T cell receptor (beta chain) and its context. Profiled with immunoSEQ multiplex PCR; TCRdb holds only in-frame clones, not every one. The sample contains a few hundred thousand clones, under 90% of which appear only once. The entry originates in a study of blood T cell repertoires in COVID-19. Study-wide context: Material from acute and convalescent COVID-19 was sourced from the United States, Italy and Spain.

Sequencing input: peripheral blood. This TCR was recovered from a man aged 55 to 70 with acute or convalescent COVID-19.

The DNA for the CDR3 is TGTGCCAGCAGTAACACGGGGTTCCCAGATACGCAGTATTTT. Translation: CASSNTGFPDTQYF. The rearrangement joins TRBV25-1 to TRBJ2-3; perhaps TRBD2 as D (5 bases). This CDR3 is 14 amino acids long. V was shortened by 5 bases and J by 4 bases, with 13 bases between the two germline ends. Looked up from germline, CDR1 is MGHDK and CDR2 is SYGVNS.